These T cell receptor beta chains were read from a single sample in a study of T cells in Graves' hyperthyroidism and ophthalmopathy. TCRdb fed the multiplex PCR reads into MiXCR, producing one record per CDR3 protein. The sample gives about 500,000 distinct CDR3 sequences, over 15% of which show up once; 17% is in the top ten. The source material was blood. These receptors all stem from a woman younger than 30 with Graves' ophthalmopathy. Each CDR3 is given with its conserved first and last residue. Each record gives: J gene, D gene, V gene, clone size, CDR3 DNA, CDR3 protein. The D gene is left open where the match is weak. Where a row states a size, it is once, few, many or the class of an expanded clone; other rows omit it.

J gene: TRBJ1-4
D gene: TRBD1
V gene: TRBV12-3/TRBV12-4
clone size: many
CDR3 DNA: TGTGCCAGCAGTTTTATCGGACAGGCTAATGAAAAACTGTTTTTT
CDR3 protein: CASSFIGQANEKLFF

J gene: TRBJ1-1
D gene: -
V gene: TRBV28
clone size: many
CDR3 DNA: TGTGCCAGCAGTTTAGCCCAGGGACTCACTGAAGCTTTCTTT
CDR3 protein: CASSLAQGLTEAFF

J gene: TRBJ2-1
D gene: TRBD2
V gene: TRBV5-1
clone size: few
CDR3 DNA: TGCGCCAGCAGCTTGGTACCTAGCGGGGGGCGATACAATGAGCAGTTCTTC
CDR3 protein: CASSLVPSGGRYNEQFF

J gene: TRBJ2-1
D gene: TRBD2
V gene: TRBV6-2/TRBV6-3
clone size: few
CDR3 DNA: TGTGCCAGCAAAGCAGCGGGAAAGTACAATGAGCAGTTCTTC
CDR3 protein: CASKAAGKYNEQFF

J gene: TRBJ1-3
D gene: -
V gene: TRBV7-2
clone size: many
CDR3 DNA: TGTGCCAGCAGCTTAGCCTTCCGGGGGACCGGAAACACCATATATTTT
CDR3 protein: CASSLAFRGTGNTIYF

J gene: TRBJ2-5
D gene: TRBD1
V gene: TRBV7-8
clone size: -
CDR3 DNA: TGTGCCAGCAGCCTACGGGACAGTAAAGAGACCCAGTACTTC
CDR3 protein: CASSLRDSKETQYF

J gene: TRBJ2-6
D gene: -
V gene: TRBV6-2/TRBV6-3
clone size: few
CDR3 DNA: TGTGCCAGCAGTTACCCCCCGGGTGGGGCCAACGTCCTGACTTTC
CDR3 protein: CASSYPPGGANVLTF

J gene: TRBJ2-5
D gene: TRBD1
V gene: TRBV28
clone size: -
CDR3 DNA: TGTGCCAGCAGTGTACCGGGACAGGGGGCGGGGGAGACCCAGTACTTC
CDR3 protein: CASSVPGQGAGETQYF

J gene: TRBJ1-2
D gene: -
V gene: TRBV7-9
clone size: -
CDR3 DNA: -
CDR3 protein: CASSFYICSASAGQGYGYTF

J gene: TRBJ1-2
D gene: -
V gene: TRBV20-1
clone size: few
CDR3 DNA: TGCAGTGCTATTCCCCCGAACTATGGCTACACCTTC
CDR3 protein: CSAIPPNYGYTF

J gene: TRBJ2-7
D gene: TRBD2
V gene: TRBV20-1
clone size: -
CDR3 DNA: TGCAGTGCTAGACCCTTCCTCAGCGGGGTCTCCTACGAGCAGTACTTC
CDR3 protein: CSARPFLSGVSYEQYF